This paragraph reports one T cell receptor beta chain. This specimen comes from a study of blood T cell repertoires in COVID-19. CDR1 and CDR2 from the germline V gene are SGHRS and YFSETQ. This CDR3 comprises 13 residues. V gave up 4 bases and J gave up 3 bases, with 7 bases separating them. Generated by immunoSEQ multiplex PCR, the TCRdb table keeps only in-frame clones and is missing some. The sample lists hundreds of thousands of clones; more than 75% were seen once. Sequencing was done on a sample of peripheral blood. The chain uses TRBV5-1 and TRBJ1-4, with no clear D. The sequence came from a woman in her forties or fifties with active or convalescent COVID-19. This CDR3 reads CASSREANEKLFF. The DNA of the CDR3 is TGCGCCAGCAGCAGGGAGGCTAATGAAAAACTGTTTTTT.